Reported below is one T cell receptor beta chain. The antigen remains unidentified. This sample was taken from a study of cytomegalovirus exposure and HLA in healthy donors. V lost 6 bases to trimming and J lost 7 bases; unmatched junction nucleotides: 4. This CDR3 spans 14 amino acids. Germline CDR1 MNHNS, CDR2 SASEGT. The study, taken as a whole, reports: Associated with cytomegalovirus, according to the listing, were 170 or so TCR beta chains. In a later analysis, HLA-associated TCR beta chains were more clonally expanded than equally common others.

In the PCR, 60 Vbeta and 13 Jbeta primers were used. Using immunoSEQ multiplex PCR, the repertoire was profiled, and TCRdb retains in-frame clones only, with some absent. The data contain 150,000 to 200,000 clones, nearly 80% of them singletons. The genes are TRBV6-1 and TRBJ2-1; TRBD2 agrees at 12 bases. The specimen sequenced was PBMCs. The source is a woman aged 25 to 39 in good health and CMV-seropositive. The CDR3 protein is CASRKTSGGNEQFF. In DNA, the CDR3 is TGTGCCAGCAGGAAGACTAGCGGGGGAAATGAGCAGTTCTTC.